The source of this T cell receptor beta chain is a study of T cell repertoires in cytomegalovirus infection. Study-wide background: HLA-B-restricted CMV epitopes that are well studied, plus recently identified HLA-C-restricted ones, were used by the study. Notes on the study in general: HLA-C-restricted CMV-specific TCR beta clonotypes prevailed in the ex vivo response.

The count of this clonotype is one. Its antigen remains unidentified. TCRdb analysed the reads with MiXCR anew, one entry per CDR3 protein. The sample includes approximately 1,000,000 distinct CDR3 sequences, around 31% seen only once; the top ten take roughly an eighth. Germline CDR1 is LGHDT and CDR2 is YNNKEL (reference sequence). CDR3 length: 16 residues. V gave up 4 bases and J gave up 2 bases; unmatched junction bases: 10. The clonotype comes from a human donor in good health (CMV status not recorded). Some clones in this sample may be carry-over from other donors' samples. The input for sequencing was cultured CD8+ T cells from PBMCs, taken from culture after CMV antigen stimulation. This chain connects TRBV3-1 to TRBJ2-7; 8 nucleotides match TRBD1. CDR3 region: CASSPPPGQVPYEQYF. The CDR3 DNA is TGTGCCAGCAGCCCCCCCCCGGGACAGGTCCCCTACGAGCAGTACTTC.